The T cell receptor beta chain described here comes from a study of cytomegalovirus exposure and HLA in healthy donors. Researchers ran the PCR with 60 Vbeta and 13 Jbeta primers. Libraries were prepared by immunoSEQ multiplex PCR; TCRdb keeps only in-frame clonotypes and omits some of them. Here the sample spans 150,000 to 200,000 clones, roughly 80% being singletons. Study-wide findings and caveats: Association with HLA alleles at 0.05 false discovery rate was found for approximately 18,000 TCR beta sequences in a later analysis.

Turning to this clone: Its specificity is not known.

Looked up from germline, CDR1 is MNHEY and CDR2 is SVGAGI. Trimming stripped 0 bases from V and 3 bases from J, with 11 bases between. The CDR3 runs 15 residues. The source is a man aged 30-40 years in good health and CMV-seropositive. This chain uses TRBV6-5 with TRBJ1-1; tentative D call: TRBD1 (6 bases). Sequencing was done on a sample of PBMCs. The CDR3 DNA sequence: TGTGCCAGCAGTTACTCGGGTACAGGGTACACTGAAGCTTTCTTT. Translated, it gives CASSYSGTGYTEAFF.